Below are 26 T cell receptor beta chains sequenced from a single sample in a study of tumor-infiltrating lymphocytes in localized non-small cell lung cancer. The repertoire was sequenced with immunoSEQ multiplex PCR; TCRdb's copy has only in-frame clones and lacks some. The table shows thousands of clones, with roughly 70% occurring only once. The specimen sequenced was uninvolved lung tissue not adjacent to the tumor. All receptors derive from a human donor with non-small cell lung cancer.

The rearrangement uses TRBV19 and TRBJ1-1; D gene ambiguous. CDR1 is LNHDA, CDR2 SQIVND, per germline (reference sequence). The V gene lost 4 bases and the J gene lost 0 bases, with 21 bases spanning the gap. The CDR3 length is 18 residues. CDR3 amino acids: CASSRGRESGFMNTEAFF. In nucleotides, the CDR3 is TGTGCCAGTAGTAGGGGAAGGGAATCCGGGTTCATGAACACTGAAGCTTTCTTT.

Written as DNA, the CDR3 is TGCGCCAGCAGCTCAGCAAGGCCCGGGACAACCTTCTACAATGAGCAGTTCTTC. Protein product: CASSSARPGTTFYNEQFF. V is TRBV5-1 and J is TRBJ2-1; tentative D call: TRBD1 (6 bases). This CDR3 has 18 amino acids. Germline V gives CDR1 SGHRS, CDR2 YFSETQ. Trimming shortened V by 3 bases and J by 3 bases, and 22 bases separated the two germline ends.

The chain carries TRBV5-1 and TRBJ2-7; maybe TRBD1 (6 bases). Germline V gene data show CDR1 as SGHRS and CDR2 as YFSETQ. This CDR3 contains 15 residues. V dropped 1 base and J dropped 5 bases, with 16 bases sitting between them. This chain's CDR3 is CASSLSTGLDDEQYF. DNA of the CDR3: TGCGCCAGCAGCTTGTCTACAGGGTTAGACGACGAGCAGTACTTC.

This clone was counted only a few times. CDR3: CASTGQGAGEKLFF. In nucleotides, the CDR3 is TGTGCCAGCACAGGACAGGGGGCCGGTGAAAAACTGTTTTTT. The chain uses TRBV6-1 and TRBJ1-4; 11 bases match TRBD1. V trimming: 7 bases; J trimming: 7 bases; junction bases outside the gene matches: 5. The CDR3 totals 14 residues. Germline V gives CDR1 MNHNS, CDR2 SASEGT.

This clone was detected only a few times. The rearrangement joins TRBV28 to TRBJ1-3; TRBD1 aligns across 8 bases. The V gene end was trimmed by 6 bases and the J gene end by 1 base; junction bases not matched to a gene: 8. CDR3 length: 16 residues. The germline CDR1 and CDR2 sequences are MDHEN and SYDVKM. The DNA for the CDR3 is TGTGCCAGCAGGTACCTGGACAGGGATTCTGGAAACACCATATATTTT. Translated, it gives CASRYLDRDSGNTIYF.

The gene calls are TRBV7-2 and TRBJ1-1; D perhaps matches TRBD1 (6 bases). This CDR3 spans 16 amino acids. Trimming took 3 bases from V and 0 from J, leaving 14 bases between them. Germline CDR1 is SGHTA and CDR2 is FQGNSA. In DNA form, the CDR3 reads TGTGCCAGCAGCTTCTTTACGGGACATTTGAACACTGAAGCTTTCTTT. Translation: CASSFFTGHLNTEAFF. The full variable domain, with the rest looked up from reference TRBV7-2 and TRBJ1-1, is GAGVSQSPSNKVTEKGKDVELRCDPISGHTALYWYRQSLGQGLEFLIYFQGNSAPDKSGLPSDRFSAERTGGSVSTLTIQRTQQEDSAVYLCASSFFTGHLNTEAFFGQGTRLTVV.

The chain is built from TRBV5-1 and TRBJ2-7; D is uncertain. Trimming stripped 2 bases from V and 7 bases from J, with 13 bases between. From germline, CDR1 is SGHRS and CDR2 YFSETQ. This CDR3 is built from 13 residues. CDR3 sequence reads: CASSLAVLQEQYF. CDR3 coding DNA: TGCGCCAGCAGCTTAGCAGTGTTGCAAGAGCAGTACTTC.

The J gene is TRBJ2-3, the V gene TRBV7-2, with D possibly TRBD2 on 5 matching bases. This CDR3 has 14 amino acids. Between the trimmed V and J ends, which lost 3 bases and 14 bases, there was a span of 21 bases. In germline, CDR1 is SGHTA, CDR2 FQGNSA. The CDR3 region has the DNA TGTGCCAGCAGCTTTTCGACTCTCGGGGATAACGCGTATTTT. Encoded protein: CASSFSTLGDNAYF.

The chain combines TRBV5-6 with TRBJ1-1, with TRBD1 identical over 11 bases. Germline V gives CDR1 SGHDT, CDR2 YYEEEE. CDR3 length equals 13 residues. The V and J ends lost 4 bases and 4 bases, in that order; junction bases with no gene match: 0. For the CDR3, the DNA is TGTGCCAGCAGCGGGACAGGGGGCACTGAAGCTTTCTTT. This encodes CASSGTGGTEAFF.

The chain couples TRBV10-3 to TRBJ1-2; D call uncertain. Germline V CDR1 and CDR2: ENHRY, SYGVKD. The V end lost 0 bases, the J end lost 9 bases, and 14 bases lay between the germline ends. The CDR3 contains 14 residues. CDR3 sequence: CAISESGVLESYTF. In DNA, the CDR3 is TGTGCCATCAGTGAGTCTGGCGTCTTAGAGAGCTACACCTTC.

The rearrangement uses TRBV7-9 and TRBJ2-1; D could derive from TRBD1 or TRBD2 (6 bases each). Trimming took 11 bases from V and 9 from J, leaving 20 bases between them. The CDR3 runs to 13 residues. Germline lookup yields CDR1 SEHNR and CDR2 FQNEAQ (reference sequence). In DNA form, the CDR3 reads TGTGCCTTACGCAGGGGAGGAGTGGCTGAGCAGTTCTTC. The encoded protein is CALRRGGVAEQFF.

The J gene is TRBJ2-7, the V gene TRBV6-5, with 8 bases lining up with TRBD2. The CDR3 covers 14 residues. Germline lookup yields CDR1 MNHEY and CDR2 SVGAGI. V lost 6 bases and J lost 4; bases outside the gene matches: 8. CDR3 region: CASSPRGGRYEQYF. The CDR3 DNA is TGTGCCAGCAGCCCGCGGGGCGGGAGGTACGAGCAGTACTTC.

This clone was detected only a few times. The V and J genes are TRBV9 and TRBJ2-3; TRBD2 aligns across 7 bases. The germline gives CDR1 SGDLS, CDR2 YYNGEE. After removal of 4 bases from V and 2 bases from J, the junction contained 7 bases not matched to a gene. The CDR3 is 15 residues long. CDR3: CASSRGTTTTDTQYF. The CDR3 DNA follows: TGTGCCAGCAGCCGGGGGACTACAACCACAGATACGCAGTATTTT.

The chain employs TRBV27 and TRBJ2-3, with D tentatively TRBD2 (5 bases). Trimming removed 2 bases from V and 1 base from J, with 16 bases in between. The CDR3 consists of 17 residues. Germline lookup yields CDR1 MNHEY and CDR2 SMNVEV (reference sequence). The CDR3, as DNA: TGTGCCAGCAGTTTAGTAAGGGAGTACGTGGGCACAGATACGCAGTATTTT. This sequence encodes CASSLVREYVGTDTQYF.

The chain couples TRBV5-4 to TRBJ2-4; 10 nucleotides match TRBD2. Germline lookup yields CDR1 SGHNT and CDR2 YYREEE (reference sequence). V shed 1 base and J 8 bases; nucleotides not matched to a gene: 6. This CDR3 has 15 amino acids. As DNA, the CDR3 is TGTGCCAGCAGCTTGCCTAGCGGGAGCCGGGACATTCAGTACTTC. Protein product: CASSLPSGSRDIQYF. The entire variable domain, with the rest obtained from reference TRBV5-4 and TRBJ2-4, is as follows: ETGVTQSPTHLIKTRGQQVTLRCSSQSGHNTVSWYQQALGQGPQFIFQYYREEENGRGNFPPRFSGLQFPNYSSELNVNALELDDSALYLCASSLPSGSRDIQYFGAGTRLSVL.

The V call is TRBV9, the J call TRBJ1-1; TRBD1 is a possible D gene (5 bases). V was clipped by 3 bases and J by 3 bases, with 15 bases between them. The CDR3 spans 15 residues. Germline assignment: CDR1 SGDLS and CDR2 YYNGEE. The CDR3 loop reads CASSAPFGAYTEAFF. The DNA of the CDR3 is TGTGCCAGCAGCGCGCCCTTTGGGGCCTACACTGAAGCTTTCTTT.

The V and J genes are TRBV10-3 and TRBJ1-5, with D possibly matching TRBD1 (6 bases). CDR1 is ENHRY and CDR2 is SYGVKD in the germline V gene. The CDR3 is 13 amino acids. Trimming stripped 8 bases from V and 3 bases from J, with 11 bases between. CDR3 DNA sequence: TGTGCCATCTCGGCAGGGGACAATCAGCCCCAGCATTTT. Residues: CAISAGDNQPQHF.

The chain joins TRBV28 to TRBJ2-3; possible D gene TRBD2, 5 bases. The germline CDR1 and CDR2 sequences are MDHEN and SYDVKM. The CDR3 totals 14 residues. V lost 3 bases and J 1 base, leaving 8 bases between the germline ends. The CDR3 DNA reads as TGTGCCAGCAGTTTTCTTAGCGGCACAGATACGCAGTATTTT. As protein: CASSFLSGTDTQYF.

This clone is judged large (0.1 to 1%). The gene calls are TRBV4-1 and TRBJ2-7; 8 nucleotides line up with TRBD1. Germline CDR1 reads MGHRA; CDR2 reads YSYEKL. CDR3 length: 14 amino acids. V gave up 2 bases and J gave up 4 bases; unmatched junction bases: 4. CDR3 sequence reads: CASSQKWTGYEQYF. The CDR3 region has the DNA TGCGCCAGCAGCCAAAAGTGGACAGGGTACGAGCAGTACTTC.

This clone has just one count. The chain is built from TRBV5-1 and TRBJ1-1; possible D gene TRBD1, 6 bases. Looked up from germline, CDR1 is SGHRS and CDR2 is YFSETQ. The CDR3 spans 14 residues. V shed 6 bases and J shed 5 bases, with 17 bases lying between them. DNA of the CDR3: TGCGCCAGCACCCCAGGGGAATCTCGTACTGAAGCTTTCTTT. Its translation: CASTPGESRTEAFF.

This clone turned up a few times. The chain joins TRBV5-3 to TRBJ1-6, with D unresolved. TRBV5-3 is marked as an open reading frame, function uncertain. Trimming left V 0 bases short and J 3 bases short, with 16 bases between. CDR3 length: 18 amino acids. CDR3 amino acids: CARSLASDGGIYNSPLHF. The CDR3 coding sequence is TGTGCCAGAAGCTTGGCGTCGGACGGCGGGATCTATAATTCACCCCTCCACTTT.

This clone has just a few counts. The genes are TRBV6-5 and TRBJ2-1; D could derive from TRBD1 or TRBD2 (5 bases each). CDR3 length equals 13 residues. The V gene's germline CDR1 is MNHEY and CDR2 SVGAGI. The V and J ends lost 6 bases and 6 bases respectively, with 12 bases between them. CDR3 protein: CASSRDVLNEQFF. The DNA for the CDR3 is TGTGCCAGCAGCCGGGACGTTCTCAATGAGCAGTTCTTC.

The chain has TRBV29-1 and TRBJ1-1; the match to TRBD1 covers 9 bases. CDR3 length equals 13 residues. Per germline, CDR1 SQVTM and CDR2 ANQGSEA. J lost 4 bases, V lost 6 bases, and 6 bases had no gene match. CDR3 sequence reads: CSVVSTGGTEAFF. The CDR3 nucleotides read TGCAGCGTCGTCTCGACAGGGGGCACTGAAGCTTTCTTT.

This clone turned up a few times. CDR3 coding DNA: TGTGCCAGCAGCTCGACCGGGCCCACAGATACGCAGTATTTT. It specifies CASSSTGPTDTQYF. This chain links TRBV7-2 with TRBJ2-3; unclear D gene. CDR1 is SGHTA, CDR2 FQGNSA, per germline. Trimming left V 4 bases short and J 2 bases short, with 10 bases between. The length of the CDR3 is 14 residues.

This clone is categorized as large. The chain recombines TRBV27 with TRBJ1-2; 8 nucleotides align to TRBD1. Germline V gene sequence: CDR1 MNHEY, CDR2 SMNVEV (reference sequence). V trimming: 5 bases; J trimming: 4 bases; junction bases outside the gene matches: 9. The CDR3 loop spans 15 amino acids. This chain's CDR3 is CASSPATGTGYGYTF. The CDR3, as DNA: TGTGCCAGCAGTCCAGCGACAGGGACAGGCTATGGCTACACCTTC.

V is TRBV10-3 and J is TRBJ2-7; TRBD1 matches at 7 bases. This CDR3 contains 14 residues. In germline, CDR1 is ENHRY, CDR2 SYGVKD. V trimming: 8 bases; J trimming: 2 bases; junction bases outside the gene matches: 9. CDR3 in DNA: TGTGCCATCGGGGTCAACAGGGGCACCTACGAGCAGTACTTC. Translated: CAIGVNRGTYEQYF.